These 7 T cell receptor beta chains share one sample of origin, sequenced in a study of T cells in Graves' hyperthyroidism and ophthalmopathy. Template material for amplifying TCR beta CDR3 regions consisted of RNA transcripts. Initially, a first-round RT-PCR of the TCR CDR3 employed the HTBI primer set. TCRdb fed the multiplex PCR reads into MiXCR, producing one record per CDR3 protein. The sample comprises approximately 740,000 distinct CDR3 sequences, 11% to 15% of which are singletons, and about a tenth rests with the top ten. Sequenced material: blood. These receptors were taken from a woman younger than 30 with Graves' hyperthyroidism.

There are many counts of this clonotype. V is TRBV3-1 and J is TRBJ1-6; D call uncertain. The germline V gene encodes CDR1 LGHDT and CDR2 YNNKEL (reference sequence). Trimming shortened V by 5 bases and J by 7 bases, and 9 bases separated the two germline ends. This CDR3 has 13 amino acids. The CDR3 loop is CASSEWNNSPLHF. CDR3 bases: TGTGCCAGCAGCGAATGGAACAATTCACCCCTCCACTTT.

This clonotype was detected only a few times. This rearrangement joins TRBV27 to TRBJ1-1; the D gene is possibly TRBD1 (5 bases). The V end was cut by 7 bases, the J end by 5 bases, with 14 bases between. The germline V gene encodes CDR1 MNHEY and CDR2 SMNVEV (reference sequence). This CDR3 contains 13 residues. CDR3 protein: CASTAGGITEAFF. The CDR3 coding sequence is TGTGCCAGCACTGCCGGGGGTATAACTGAAGCTTTCTTT.

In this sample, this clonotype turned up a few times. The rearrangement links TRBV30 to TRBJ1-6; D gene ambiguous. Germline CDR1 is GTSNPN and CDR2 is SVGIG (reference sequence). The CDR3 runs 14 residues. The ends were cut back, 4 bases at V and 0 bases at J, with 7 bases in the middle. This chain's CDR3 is CAWTAYSYNSPLHF. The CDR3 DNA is TGTGCCTGGACAGCCTACTCCTATAATTCACCCCTCCACTTT.

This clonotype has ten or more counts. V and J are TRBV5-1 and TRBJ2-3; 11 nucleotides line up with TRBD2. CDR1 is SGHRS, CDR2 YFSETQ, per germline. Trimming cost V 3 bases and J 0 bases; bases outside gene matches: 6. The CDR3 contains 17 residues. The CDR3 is CASSWGLAETSTDTQYF. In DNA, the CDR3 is TGCGCCAGCAGCTGGGGACTAGCGGAGACTAGCACAGATACGCAGTATTTT.

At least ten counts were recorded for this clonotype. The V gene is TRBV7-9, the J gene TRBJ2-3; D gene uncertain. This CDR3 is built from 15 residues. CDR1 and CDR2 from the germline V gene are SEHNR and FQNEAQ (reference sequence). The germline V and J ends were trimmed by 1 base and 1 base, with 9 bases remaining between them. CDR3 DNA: TGTGCCAGCAGCTTAGGACCCGCTCGCACAGATACGCAGTATTTT. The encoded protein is CASSLGPARTDTQYF.

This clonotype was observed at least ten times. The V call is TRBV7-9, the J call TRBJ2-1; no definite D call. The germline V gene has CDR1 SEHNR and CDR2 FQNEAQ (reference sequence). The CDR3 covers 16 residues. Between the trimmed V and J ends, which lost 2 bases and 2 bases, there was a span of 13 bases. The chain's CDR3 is CASSLSGTRTYNEQFF. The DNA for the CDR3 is TGTGCCAGCAGCTTATCGGGCACCCGGACCTACAATGAGCAGTTCTTC.

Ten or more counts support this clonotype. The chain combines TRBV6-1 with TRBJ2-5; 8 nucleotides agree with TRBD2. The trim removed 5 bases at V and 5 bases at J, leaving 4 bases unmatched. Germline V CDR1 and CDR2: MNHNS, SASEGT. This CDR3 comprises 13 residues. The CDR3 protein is CASSPAGAETQYF. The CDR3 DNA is TGTGCCAGCAGTCCAGCGGGAGCTGAGACCCAGTACTTC.